The clone carrying this T cell receptor beta chain was recorded at least ten times. After template switching added a universal primer site, the resulting cDNA carried unique molecular identifiers. MiXCR, applied by TCRdb to the 5' RACE reads, yields one record per CDR3 protein. The sample includes hundreds of thousands of distinct CDR3 sequences, roughly 8% of them seen just once. This sample was taken from a study of identical twins. The V end was cut by 0 bases, the J end by 3 bases, with 10 bases between. Germline V gene data show CDR1 as SGHRS and CDR2 as YFSETQ. The CDR3 has 14 amino acids. The same sample was also used in a study of yellow fever vaccine responses in identical twins.

What was sequenced was PBMCs. This sequence was found in a woman younger than 30 in good health. The gene calls are TRBV5-1 and TRBJ2-7; the D call may be TRBD1 or TRBD2 (6 bases each). The CDR3 DNA reads TGCGCCAGCAGCTTGGGGGGGGCATTCTACGAGCAGTACTTC. It yields the protein CASSLGGAFYEQYF.